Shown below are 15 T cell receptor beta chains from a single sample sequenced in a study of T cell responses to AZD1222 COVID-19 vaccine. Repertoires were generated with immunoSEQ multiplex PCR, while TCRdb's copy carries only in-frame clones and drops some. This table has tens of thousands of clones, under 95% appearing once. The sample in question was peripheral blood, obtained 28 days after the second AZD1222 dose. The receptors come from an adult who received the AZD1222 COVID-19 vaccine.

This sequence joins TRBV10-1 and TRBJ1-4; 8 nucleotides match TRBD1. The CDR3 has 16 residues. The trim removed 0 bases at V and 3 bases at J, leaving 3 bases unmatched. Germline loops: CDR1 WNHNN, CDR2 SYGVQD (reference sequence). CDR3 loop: CASSESRGLSNEKLFF. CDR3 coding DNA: TGCGCCAGCAGTGAGTCCAGGGGGCTGTCTAATGAAAAACTGTTTTTT.

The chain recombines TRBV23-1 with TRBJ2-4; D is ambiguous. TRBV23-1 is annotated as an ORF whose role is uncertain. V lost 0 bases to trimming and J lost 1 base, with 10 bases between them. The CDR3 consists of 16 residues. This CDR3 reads CASSQSGTKAKNIQYF. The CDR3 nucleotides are TGCGCCAGCAGTCAATCGGGAACCAAGGCCAAAAACATTCAGTACTTC.

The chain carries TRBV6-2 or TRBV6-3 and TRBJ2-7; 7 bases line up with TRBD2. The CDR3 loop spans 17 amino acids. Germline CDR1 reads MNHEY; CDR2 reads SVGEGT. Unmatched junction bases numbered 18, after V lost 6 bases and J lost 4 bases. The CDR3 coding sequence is TGTGCCAGCAGCCGTTTCGAATGGGACCGGGGGGTATACGAGCAGTACTTC. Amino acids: CASSRFEWDRGVYEQYF.

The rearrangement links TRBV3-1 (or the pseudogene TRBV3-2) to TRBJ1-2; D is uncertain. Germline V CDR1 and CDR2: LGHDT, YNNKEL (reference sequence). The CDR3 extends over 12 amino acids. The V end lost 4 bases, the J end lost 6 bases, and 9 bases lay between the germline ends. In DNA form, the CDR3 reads TGTGCCAGCAGCCCGGGAGGGCATGGCTACACCTTC. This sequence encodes CASSPGGHGYTF.

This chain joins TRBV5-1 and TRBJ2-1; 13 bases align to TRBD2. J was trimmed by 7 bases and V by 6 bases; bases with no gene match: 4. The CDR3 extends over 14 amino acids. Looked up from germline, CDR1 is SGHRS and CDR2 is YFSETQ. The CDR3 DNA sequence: TGCGCCAGCACGGCGGGACTAGCGGGGAATGAGCAGTTCTTC. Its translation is CASTAGLAGNEQFF.

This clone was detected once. The CDR3 DNA sequence: TGCGCCAGCAGTCCTCCACGAGGGACGCTTGCCCTCCACTTT. Translation gives CASSPPRGTLALHF. The rearrangement joins TRBV23-1 to TRBJ1-6; D is perhaps TRBD1 (5 bases). TRBV23-1 is recorded as an ORF, its role being uncertain. CDR3 size: 14 residues. V was clipped by 4 bases and J by 14 bases, with 18 bases between them.

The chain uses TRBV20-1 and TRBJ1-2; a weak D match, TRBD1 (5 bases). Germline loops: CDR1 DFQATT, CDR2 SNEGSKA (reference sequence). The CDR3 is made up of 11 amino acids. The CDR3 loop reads CRTDNNYGYTF. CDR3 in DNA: TGCAGAACGGACAATAACTATGGCTACACCTTC.

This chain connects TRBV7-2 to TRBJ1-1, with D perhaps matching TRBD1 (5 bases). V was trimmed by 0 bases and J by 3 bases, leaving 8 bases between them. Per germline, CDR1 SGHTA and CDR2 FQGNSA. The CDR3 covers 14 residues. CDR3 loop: CASSLARVDTEAFF. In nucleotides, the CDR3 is TGTGCCAGCAGCTTAGCCAGGGTCGACACTGAAGCTTTCTTT.

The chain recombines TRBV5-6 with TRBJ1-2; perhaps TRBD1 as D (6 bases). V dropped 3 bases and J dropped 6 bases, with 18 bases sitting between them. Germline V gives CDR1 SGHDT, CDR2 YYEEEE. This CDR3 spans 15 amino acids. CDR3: CASSWGAGAENGYTF. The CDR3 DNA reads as TGTGCCAGCAGCTGGGGGGCGGGGGCGGAAAATGGCTACACCTTC.

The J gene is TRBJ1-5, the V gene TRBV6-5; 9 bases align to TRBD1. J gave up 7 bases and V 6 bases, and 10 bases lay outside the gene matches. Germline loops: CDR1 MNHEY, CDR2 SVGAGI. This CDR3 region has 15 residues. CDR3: CASRLNRGREQPQHF. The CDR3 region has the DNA TGTGCCAGCAGGCTCAACAGGGGGCGAGAGCAGCCCCAGCATTTT.

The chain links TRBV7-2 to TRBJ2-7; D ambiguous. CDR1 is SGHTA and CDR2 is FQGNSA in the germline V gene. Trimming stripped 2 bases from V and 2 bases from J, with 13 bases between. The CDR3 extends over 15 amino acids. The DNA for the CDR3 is TGTGCCAGCAGCTTATCCGTGTCAATCCCCTACGAGCAGTACTTC. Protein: CASSLSVSIPYEQYF. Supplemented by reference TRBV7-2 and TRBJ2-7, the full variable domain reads GAGVSQSPSNKVTEKGKDVELRCDPISGHTALYWYRQSLGQGLEFLIYFQGNSAPDKSGLPSDRFSAERTGGSVSTLTIQRTQQEDSAVYLCASSLSVSIPYEQYFGPGTRLTVT.

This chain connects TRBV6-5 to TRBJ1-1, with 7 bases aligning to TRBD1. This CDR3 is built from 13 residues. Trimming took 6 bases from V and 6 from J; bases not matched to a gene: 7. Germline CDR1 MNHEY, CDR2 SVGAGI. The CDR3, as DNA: TGTGCCAGCAGATCAAGACAGGGCGCTGAAGCTTTCTTT. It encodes CASRSRQGAEAFF.

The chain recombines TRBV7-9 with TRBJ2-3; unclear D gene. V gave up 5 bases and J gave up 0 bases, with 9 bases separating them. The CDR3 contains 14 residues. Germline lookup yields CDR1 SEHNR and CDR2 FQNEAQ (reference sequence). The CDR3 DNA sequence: TGTGCCAGCAGCCCCCCGGCTAGCACAGATACGCAGTATTTT. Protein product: CASSPPASTDTQYF. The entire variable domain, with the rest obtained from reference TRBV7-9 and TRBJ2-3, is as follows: DTGVSQNPRHKITKRGQNVTFRCDPISEHNRLYWYRQTLGQGPEFLTYFQNEAQLEKSRLLSDRFSAERPKGSFSTLEIQRTEQGDSAMYLCASSPPASTDTQYFGPGTRLTVL.

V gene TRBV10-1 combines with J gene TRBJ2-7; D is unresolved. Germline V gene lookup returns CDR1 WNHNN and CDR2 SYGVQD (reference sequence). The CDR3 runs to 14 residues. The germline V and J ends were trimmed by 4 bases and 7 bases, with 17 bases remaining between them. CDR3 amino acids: CASSVGGTRAEQYF. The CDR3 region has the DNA TGCGCCAGCAGTGTTGGTGGCACCCGAGCGGAGCAGTACTTC.

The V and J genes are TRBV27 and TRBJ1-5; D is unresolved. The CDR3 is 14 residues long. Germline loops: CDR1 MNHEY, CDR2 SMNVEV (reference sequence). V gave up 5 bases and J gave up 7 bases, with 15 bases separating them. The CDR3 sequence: CASSPYRTNQPQHF. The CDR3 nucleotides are TGTGCCAGCAGTCCCTATCGGACCAACCAGCCCCAGCATTTT.